The 12 T cell receptor beta chains below all came from one sample that was sequenced in a study of cytomegalovirus exposure and HLA in healthy donors. The PCR made use of 60 Vbeta and 13 Jbeta primers. Libraries were prepared by immunoSEQ multiplex PCR; TCRdb keeps only in-frame clonotypes and omits some of them. This sample has around 140,000 clones, with 82% found just once. Sequencing was done on a sample of PBMCs. Source of these receptors: a woman between 50 and 59 years old in good health and CMV-seropositive.

The genes are TRBV6-5 and TRBJ1-2; D unresolved. This CDR3 is built from 13 residues. Per germline, CDR1 MNHEY and CDR2 SVGAGI. The V end lost 2 bases, the J end lost 4 bases, and 8 bases lay between the germline ends. The CDR3 coding sequence is TGTGCCAGCAGTTACGGCCCCCTCTATGGCTACACCTTC. The encoded protein is CASSYGPLYGYTF.

The chain employs TRBV7-8 and TRBJ2-5; no definite D call. Near its end, the DNA agrees better with TRBJ2-7, so the J call may be wrong. The germline V gene encodes CDR1 SGHVS and CDR2 FQNEAQ. The CDR3 is made up of 15 amino acids. The CDR3 reads CASSQGRVGTHEQYF. CDR3 nucleotides: TGTGCCAGCAGCCAAGGCCGGGTCGGAACCCACGAGCAGTACTTC.

The chain is built from TRBV5-1 and TRBJ1-4; D is possibly TRBD1 (6 bases). Trimming cost V 4 bases and J 4 bases, with 11 bases left between them. In germline, CDR1 is SGHRS, CDR2 YFSETQ. This CDR3 region has 14 residues. CDR3 sequence (DNA): TGCGCCAGCAGCCCCGGACAGAATAATGAAAAACTGTTTTTT. This encodes CASSPGQNNEKLFF.

The chain links TRBV5-1 to TRBJ2-7, with 10 bases that match TRBD1. The CDR3 contains 14 residues. Germline loops: CDR1 SGHRS, CDR2 YFSETQ. V lost 2 bases, J lost 4 bases, and 3 bases stayed unmatched. The DNA for the CDR3 is TGCGCCAGCAGCTTCGACAGGGGGCTTTACGAGCAGTACTTC. Encoded protein: CASSFDRGLYEQYF. Complete variable domain (other parts from reference TRBV5-1 and TRBJ2-7): KAGVTQTPRYLIKTRGQQVTLSCSPISGHRSVSWYQQTPGQGLQFLFEYFSETQRNKGNFPGRFSGRQFSNSRSEMNVSTLELGDSALYLCASSFDRGLYEQYFGPGTRLTVT.

The rearrangement links TRBV10-3 to TRBJ2-7; 8 nucleotides agree with TRBD2. The CDR3 is 14 residues long. V shed 0 bases and J 6 bases; nucleotides not matched to a gene: 4. Germline values: CDR1 ENHRY, CDR2 SYGVKD. This CDR3 reads CAISESGSGAEQYF. The CDR3 DNA follows: TGTGCCATCAGTGAGTCAGGTAGCGGGGCCGAGCAGTACTTC.

This clone has more than one count but fewer than ten. V gene TRBV7-6 combines with J gene TRBJ2-7; a weak D match, TRBD1 (5 bases). Trimming took off 2 bases at V and 5 bases at J, with 13 bases between the two ends. The CDR3 length is 14 residues. Germline-derived CDR1 and CDR2 are SGHVS and FNYEAQ. As DNA, the CDR3 is TGTGCCAGCAGCTTACCTCCGATGGGGCACGAGCAGTACTTC. Translation: CASSLPPMGHEQYF.

This chain connects TRBV19 to TRBJ2-5; a weak D match, TRBD2 (5 bases). From germline, CDR1 is LNHDA and CDR2 SQIVND (reference sequence). The CDR3 is 17 residues long. V shed 2 bases and J shed 2 bases, with 18 bases lying between them. The CDR3 is CASSIRLLPTRQETQYF. CDR3 bases: TGTGCCAGTAGTATAAGGCTCCTACCCACTAGGCAAGAGACCCAGTACTTC.

This chain joins TRBV10-3 and TRBJ1-1, with D possibly matching TRBD1 (5 bases). The CDR3 totals 12 residues. Germline V gives CDR1 ENHRY, CDR2 SYGVKD. V was pared by 10 bases and J by 4 bases, with 13 bases between. The CDR3 here is CATGGRGTEAFF. The CDR3 nucleotides are TGTGCCACCGGGGGGAGAGGCACTGAAGCTTTCTTT.

The V and J genes are TRBV6-5 and TRBJ2-3, with a possible D match to TRBD2 (5 bases). The CDR3 totals 15 residues. Trimming removed 6 bases at V and 2 bases at J, with 15 bases between. CDR1 is MNHEY, CDR2 SVGAGI, per germline. The CDR3 reads CASSNRGLATDTQYF. CDR3 nucleotides: TGTGCCAGCAGCAACCGTGGGCTAGCCACAGATACGCAGTATTTT.

The gene calls are TRBV27 and TRBJ1-2, with D possibly TRBD1 on 5 matching bases. The germline V gene encodes CDR1 MNHEY and CDR2 SMNVEV (reference sequence). The CDR3 extends over 12 amino acids. V was shortened by 6 bases and J by 3 bases, with 8 bases between the two germline ends. CDR3 region: CASRDIDYGYTF. The DNA for the CDR3 is TGTGCCAGCAGGGACATCGACTATGGCTACACCTTC.

This rearrangement joins TRBV7-2 to TRBJ2-3, with a tentative D call TRBD2 (5 bases). Germline assignment: CDR1 SGHTA and CDR2 FQGNSA. This CDR3 has 14 amino acids. V was pared by 3 bases and J by 4 bases, with 11 bases between. The CDR3 nucleotides are TGTGCCAGCAGCTTGGGCCCGGAGGCAGATACGCAGTATTTT. It is translated as CASSLGPEADTQYF.

The chain is built from TRBV6-5 and TRBJ2-1, with 10 nucleotides matching TRBD2. V shed 7 bases, J shed 15 bases, and the junction held 18 bases outside the gene matches. The CDR3 consists of 15 residues. The germline CDR1 and CDR2 sequences are MNHEY and SVGAGI. The CDR3 is CASTPSGLAGATGFF. The CDR3 DNA reads as TGTGCCAGCACCCCCAGCGGGCTAGCGGGAGCCACCGGGTTCTTC.